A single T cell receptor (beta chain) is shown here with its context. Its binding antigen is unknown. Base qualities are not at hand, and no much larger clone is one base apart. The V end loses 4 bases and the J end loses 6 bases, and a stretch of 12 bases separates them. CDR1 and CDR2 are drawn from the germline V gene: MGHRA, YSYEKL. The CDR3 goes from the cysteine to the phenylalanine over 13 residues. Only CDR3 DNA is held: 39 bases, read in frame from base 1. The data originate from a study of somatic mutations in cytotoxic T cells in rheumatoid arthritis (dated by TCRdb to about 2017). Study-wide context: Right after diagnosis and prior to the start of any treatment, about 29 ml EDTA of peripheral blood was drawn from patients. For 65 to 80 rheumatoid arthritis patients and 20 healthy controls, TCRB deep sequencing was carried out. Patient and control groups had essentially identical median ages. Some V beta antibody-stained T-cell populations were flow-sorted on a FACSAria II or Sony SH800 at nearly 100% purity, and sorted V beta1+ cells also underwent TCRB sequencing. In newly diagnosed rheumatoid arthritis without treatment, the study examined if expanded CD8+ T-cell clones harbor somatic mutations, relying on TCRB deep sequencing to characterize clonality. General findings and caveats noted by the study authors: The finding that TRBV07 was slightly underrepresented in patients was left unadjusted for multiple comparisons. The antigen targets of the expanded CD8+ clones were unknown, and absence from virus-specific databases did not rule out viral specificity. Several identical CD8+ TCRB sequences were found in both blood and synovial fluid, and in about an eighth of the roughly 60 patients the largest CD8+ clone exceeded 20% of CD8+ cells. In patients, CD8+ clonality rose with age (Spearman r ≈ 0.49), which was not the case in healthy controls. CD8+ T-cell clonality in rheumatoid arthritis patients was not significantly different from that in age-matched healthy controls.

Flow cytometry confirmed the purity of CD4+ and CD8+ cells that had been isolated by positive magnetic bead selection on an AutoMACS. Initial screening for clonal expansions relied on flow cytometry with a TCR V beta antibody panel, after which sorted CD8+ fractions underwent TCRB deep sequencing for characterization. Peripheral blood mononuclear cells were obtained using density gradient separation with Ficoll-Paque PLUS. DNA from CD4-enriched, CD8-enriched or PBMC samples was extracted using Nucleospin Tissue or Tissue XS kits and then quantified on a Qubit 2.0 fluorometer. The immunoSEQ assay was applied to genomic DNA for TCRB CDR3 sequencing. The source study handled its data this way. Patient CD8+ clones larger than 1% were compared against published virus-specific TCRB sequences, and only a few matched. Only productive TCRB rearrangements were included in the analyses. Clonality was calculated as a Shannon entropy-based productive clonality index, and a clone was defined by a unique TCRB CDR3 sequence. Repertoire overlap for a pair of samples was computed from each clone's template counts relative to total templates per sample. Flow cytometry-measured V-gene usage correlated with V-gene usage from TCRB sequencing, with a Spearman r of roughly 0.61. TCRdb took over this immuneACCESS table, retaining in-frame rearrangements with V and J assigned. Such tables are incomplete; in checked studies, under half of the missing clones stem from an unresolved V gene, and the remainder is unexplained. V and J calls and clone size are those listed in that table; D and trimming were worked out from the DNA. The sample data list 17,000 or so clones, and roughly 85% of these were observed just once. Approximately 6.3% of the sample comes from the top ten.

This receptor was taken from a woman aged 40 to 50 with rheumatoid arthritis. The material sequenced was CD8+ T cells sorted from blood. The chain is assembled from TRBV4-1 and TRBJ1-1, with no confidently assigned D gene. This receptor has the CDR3 CASSPSEGAEAFF. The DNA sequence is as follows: TGCGCCAGCAGCCCATCAGAAGGAGCTGAAGCTTTCTTT.